These 20 T cell receptor beta chains were sequenced from one sample in a study of cytomegalovirus exposure and HLA in healthy donors. The primer mix had 60 Vbeta and 13 Jbeta primers. Generated by immunoSEQ multiplex PCR, the TCRdb table keeps only in-frame clones and is missing some. Among some 98,000 clones listed, about 80% were seen once. Sequencing was carried out using PBMCs. These receptor sequences come from a man between 18 and 29 years old in good health and CMV-seropositive.

The chain has TRBV18 and TRBJ2-5; D not resolved. Per the germline V gene, CDR1 is KGHSH and CDR2 is LQKENI. This CDR3 has 13 residues. Trimming left V 2 bases short and J 1 base short, with 5 bases between. For the CDR3, the DNA is TGTGCCAGCTCACCAGAAGCCCAAGAGACCCAGTACTTC. Amino acid sequence: CASSPEAQETQYF.

The chain joins TRBV27 to TRBJ2-7, with 12 bases matching TRBD2. V lost 2 bases, J lost 2 bases, and 7 bases stayed unmatched. Germline loops: CDR1 MNHEY, CDR2 SMNVEV (reference sequence). CDR3 length: 17 amino acids. The CDR3 nucleotides read TGTGCCAGCAGTTTAACAACTAGCGGGGGGTCCCCCTACGAGCAGTACTTC. This encodes CASSLTTSGGSPYEQYF.

V is TRBV4-1 and J is TRBJ2-1; maybe TRBD2 (7 bases). The V gene's germline CDR1 is MGHRA and CDR2 YSYEKL. The CDR3 totals 14 residues. Trimming removed 0 bases from V and 5 bases from J, with 8 bases in between. The CDR3 DNA sequence: TGCGCCAGCAGCCAAGAAGGGGGGGACAATGAGCAGTTCTTC. Its protein product is CASSQEGGDNEQFF.

The V gene is TRBV7-8, the J gene TRBJ2-7; TRBD1 agrees at 8 bases. Germline CDR1 and CDR2: SGHVS and FQNEAQ. This CDR3 is built from 15 residues. Trimming removed 1 base from V and 2 bases from J; junction bases left unmatched: 4. The CDR3 here is CASSLETGDTYEQYF. CDR3 nucleotides: TGTGCCAGCAGCTTAGAGACAGGGGATACCTACGAGCAGTACTTC.

The gene calls are TRBV28 and TRBJ2-7; possibly TRBD1 for D (5 bases). CDR3 length: 12 amino acids. Germline V gene sequence: CDR1 MDHEN, CDR2 SYDVKM. V lost 5 bases to trimming and J lost 6 bases, with 11 bases between them. The CDR3 sequence: CASSLQGSEQYF. CDR3 DNA: TGTGCCAGCAGTCTCCAGGGATCCGAGCAGTACTTC.

V is TRBV6-1 and J is TRBJ2-7; 9 positions match TRBD1. Per the germline V gene, CDR1 is MNHNS and CDR2 is SASEGT. V dropped 6 bases and J dropped 4; count of bases not matched to a gene: 7. This CDR3 has 14 residues. CDR3 loop: CASRVTGGSYEQYF. In nucleotides, the CDR3 is TGTGCCAGCAGGGTGACAGGGGGATCGTACGAGCAGTACTTC.

CDR3 residues: CASSLADTAGETQYF. The CDR3 nucleotides are TGCGCCAGCAGCTTGGCCGACACTGCCGGAGAGACCCAGTACTTC. The chain carries TRBV5-1 and TRBJ2-5; D is unclear. This CDR3 region has 15 residues. Trimming removed 0 bases from V and 4 bases from J, with 13 bases in between. Germline CDR1 SGHRS, CDR2 YFSETQ. The full variable domain, in which reference TRBV5-1 and TRBJ2-5 provide the parts outside the CDR3, is KAGVTQTPRYLIKTRGQQVTLSCSPISGHRSVSWYQQTPGQGLQFLFEYFSETQRNKGNFPGRFSGRQFSNSRSEMNVSTLELGDSALYLCASSLADTAGETQYFGPGTRLLVL.

The chain is built from TRBV5-1 and TRBJ2-1; 9 bases are shared with TRBD2. This CDR3 comprises 15 residues. Germline V gene lookup returns CDR1 SGHRS and CDR2 YFSETQ. With V trimmed by 2 bases and J by 5 bases, 5 bases remained unmatched. The CDR3 reads CASSFKAGGNNEQFF. CDR3 DNA sequence: TGCGCCAGCAGCTTCAAAGCGGGGGGTAACAATGAGCAGTTCTTC. Supplemented by reference TRBV5-1 and TRBJ2-1, the full variable domain reads KAGVTQTPRYLIKTRGQQVTLSCSPISGHRSVSWYQQTPGQGLQFLFEYFSETQRNKGNFPGRFSGRQFSNSRSEMNVSTLELGDSALYLCASSFKAGGNNEQFFGPGTRLTVL.

The chain is built from TRBV18 and TRBJ2-7; 10 bases map to TRBD1. Germline loops: CDR1 KGHSH, CDR2 LQKENI. The V gene end was trimmed by 4 bases and the J gene end by 4 bases; junction bases not matched to a gene: 4. The CDR3 is 14 amino acids. CDR3 residues: CASSLRTGGYEQYF. CDR3 coding DNA: TGTGCCAGCTCACTTCGGACAGGGGGGTACGAGCAGTACTTC. Complete variable domain (other parts from reference TRBV18 and TRBJ2-7): NAGVMQNPRHLVRRRGQEARLRCSPMKGHSHVYWYRQLPEEGLKFMVYLQKENIIDESGMPKERFSAEFPKEGPSILRIQQVVRGDSAAYFCASSLRTGGYEQYFGPGTRLTVT.

The chain has TRBV6-5 and TRBJ2-7; D might be TRBD2 (8 bases). V lost 6 bases and J 0 bases, leaving 15 bases between the germline ends. This CDR3 comprises 15 residues. CDR1 is MNHEY and CDR2 is SVGAGI in the germline V gene. The chain's CDR3 is CASSRAGDSSYEQYF. The CDR3 DNA sequence: TGTGCCAGCAGCCGAGCGGGGGACAGCTCCTACGAGCAGTACTTC.

CDR3 in DNA: TGTGCCAGCAGTTTGTGGGGGCCCAGCACAGATACGCAGTATTTT. This sequence encodes CASSLWGPSTDTQYF. This rearrangement joins TRBV28 to TRBJ2-3; D possibly corresponds to TRBD1 (6 bases). CDR1 is MDHEN and CDR2 is SYDVKM in the germline V gene. Trimming removed 3 bases from V and 0 bases from J, with 10 bases in between. CDR3 length equals 15 residues.

There are a few counts of this clone. This chain connects TRBV6-5 to TRBJ2-7; 10 nucleotides align to TRBD1. Germline V lookup: CDR1 MNHEY, CDR2 SVGAGI. This CDR3 contains 14 residues. V lost 2 bases, J lost 2 bases, and 0 bases stayed unmatched. The DNA of the CDR3 is TGTGCCAGCAGTTACGGACAGGGGGCCTACGAGCAGTACTTC. This codes for CASSYGQGAYEQYF.

The chain recombines TRBV28 with TRBJ1-2; D is possibly TRBD1 (6 bases). This CDR3 is built from 13 residues. The ends were cut back, 3 bases at V and 2 bases at J, with 7 bases in the middle. The germline CDR1 and CDR2 sequences are MDHEN and SYDVKM. CDR3 in DNA: TGTGCCAGCAGTTTGGACAGCAACTATGGCTACACCTTC. Translating it yields CASSLDSNYGYTF.

The chain joins TRBV4-1 to TRBJ1-2; D perhaps matches TRBD1 (6 bases). Trimming pared 4 bases from V and 6 bases from J, leaving 15 bases between. Germline loops: CDR1 MGHRA, CDR2 YSYEKL. CDR3 length equals 14 residues. The CDR3 region is CASSPHRDSDGYTF. CDR3 sequence (DNA): TGCGCCAGCAGCCCACACAGGGATTCGGATGGCTACACCTTC.

CDR3 nucleotides: TGTGCCATCAAGGACAGTGCAACTAATGAAAAACTGTTTTTT. This codes for CAIKDSATNEKLFF. The chain has TRBV28 and TRBJ1-4; tentative D call: TRBD1 (6 bases). The germline V and J ends were trimmed by 10 bases and 0 bases, with 12 bases remaining between them. CDR1 is MDHEN, CDR2 SYDVKM, per germline. The CDR3 length is 14 residues.

The chain is built from TRBV30 and TRBJ2-4; TRBD1 matches at 8 bases. CDR3 length: 13 residues. J was trimmed by 6 bases and V by 8 bases; bases with no gene match: 9. The germline CDR1 and CDR2 sequences are GTSNPN and SVGIG (reference sequence). The CDR3 loop reads CAGTRQGANIQYF. Here the CDR3 DNA reads TGTGCCGGGACTCGGCAGGGGGCAAACATTCAGTACTTC.

This chain joins TRBV30 and TRBJ1-5; a weak D match, TRBD1 (5 bases). The V gene lost 2 bases and the J gene lost 9 bases, with 11 bases spanning the gap. Germline V gene sequence: CDR1 GTSNPN, CDR2 SVGIG (reference sequence). The CDR3 totals 12 residues. In nucleotides, the CDR3 is TGTGCCTGGAGTAAAAGAGACAGGCCCCAGCATTTT. Translating gives CAWSKRDRPQHF.

The gene calls are TRBV18 and TRBJ2-7; TRBD1 is a possible D gene (5 bases). CDR1 is KGHSH and CDR2 is LQKENI in the germline V gene. The V gene lost 3 bases and the J gene lost 0 bases, with 18 bases spanning the gap. The CDR3 covers 17 residues. The CDR3 is CASSPTSPTGDSYEQYF. CDR3 nucleotides: TGTGCCAGCTCACCGACATCCCCCACAGGAGACTCCTACGAGCAGTACTTC.

The rearrangement joins TRBV2 to TRBJ2-7; D gene uncertain. This CDR3 contains 13 residues. Germline CDR1 is SNHLY and CDR2 is FYNNEI. Between the trimmed V and J ends, which lost 3 bases and 2 bases, there was a span of 8 bases. CDR3 DNA: TGTGCCAGCAGTGATGTCAGTCCCTACGAGCAGTACTTC. Translating it yields CASSDVSPYEQYF.

The chain uses TRBV5-1 and TRBJ1-4, with 7 bases identical to TRBD1. Germline V gene lookup returns CDR1 SGHRS and CDR2 YFSETQ. The CDR3 covers 14 residues. V lost 4 bases and J lost 3; bases outside the gene matches: 3. The chain's CDR3 is CASSGTASNEKLFF. CDR3 nucleotide sequence: TGCGCCAGCAGCGGGACAGCCTCTAATGAAAAACTGTTTTTT.